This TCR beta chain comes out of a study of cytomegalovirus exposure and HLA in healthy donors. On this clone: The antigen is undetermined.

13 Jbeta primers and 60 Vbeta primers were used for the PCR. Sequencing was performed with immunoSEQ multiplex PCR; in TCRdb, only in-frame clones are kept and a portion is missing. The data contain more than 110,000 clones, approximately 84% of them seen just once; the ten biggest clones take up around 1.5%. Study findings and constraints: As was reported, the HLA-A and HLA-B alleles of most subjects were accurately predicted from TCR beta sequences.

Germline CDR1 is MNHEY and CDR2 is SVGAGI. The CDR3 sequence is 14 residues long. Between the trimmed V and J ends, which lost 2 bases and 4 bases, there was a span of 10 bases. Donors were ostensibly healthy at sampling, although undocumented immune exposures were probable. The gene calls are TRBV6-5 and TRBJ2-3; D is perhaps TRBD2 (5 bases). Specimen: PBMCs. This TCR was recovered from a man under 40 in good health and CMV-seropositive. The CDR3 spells CASSYRRPSDTQYF. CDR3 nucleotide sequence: TGTGCCAGCAGTTACCGGAGGCCATCAGATACGCAGTATTTT.